This TCR beta chain is from a study of control samples from healthy donors and cancer patients. Produced via immunoSEQ multiplex PCR; TCRdb's table is partial and in-frame only. The data show around 96,000 clones, about 92% seen once. The V and J ends lost 4 bases and 9 bases respectively, with 22 bases between them. The CDR3 length is 16 residues. Germline lookup yields CDR1 LGHDT and CDR2 YNNKEL (reference sequence). J is TRBJ2-1 and V is TRBV3-1 (or the pseudogene TRBV3-2), with D tentatively TRBD2 (5 bases). Source material: blood. This TCR was recovered from a man younger than 35 in good health. This chain's CDR3 is CASSLLPGRGESEQFF. The CDR3 coding sequence is TGTGCCAGCAGCCTACTCCCTGGTCGGGGAGAAAGTGAGCAGTTCTTC.